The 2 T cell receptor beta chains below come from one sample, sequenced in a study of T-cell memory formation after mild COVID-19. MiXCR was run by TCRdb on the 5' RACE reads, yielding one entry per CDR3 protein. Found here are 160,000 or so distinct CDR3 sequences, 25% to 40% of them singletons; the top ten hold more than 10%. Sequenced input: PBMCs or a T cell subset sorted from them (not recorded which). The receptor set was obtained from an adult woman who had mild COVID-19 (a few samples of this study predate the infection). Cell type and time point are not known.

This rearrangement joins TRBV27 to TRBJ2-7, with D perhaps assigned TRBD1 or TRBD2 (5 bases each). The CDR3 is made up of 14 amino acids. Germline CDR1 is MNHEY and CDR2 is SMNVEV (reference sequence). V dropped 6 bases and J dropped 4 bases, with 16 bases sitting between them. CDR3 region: CASSSGGGRYEQYF. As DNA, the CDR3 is TGTGCCAGCAGCTCCGGTGGGGGTAGGTACGAGCAGTACTTC.

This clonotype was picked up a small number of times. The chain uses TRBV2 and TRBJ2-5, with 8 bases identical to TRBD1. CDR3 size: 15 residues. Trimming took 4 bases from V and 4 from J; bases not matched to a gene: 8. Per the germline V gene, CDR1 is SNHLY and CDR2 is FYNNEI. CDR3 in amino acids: CASSVQGALGETQYF. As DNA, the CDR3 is TGTGCCAGCAGTGTCCAGGGGGCGCTCGGAGAGACCCAGTACTTC.